Listed below are T cell receptor beta chains from one sample, sequenced in a study of siplizumab effects on memory and regulatory T cells. Assay used: immunoSEQ multiplex PCR; TCRdb lists only in-frame clones, some missing. Of 100,000 or so clones listed, roughly 95% are singletons. Sample: non-Treg CD4+ T cells sorted from blood. The receptors were gathered from a human donor in good health. Both conserved end residues are part of each CDR3. D genes are given only for firm matches. Only part of the rows carry a size: once, few, many, or a class if the clone is expanded.

TRBJ2-1 | - | - | TRBV7-9 | TGTGCCAGCAGCTTAGGTATAATCGGTAATGAGCAGTTCTTC | CASSLGIIGNEQFF
TRBJ1-1 | - | - | TRBV19 | TGTGCCAGTGCGGACACCTGGAGAGGGCCGAACACTGAAGCTTTCTTT | CASADTWRGPNTEAFF
TRBJ1-1 | - | - | TRBV5-1 | TGCGCCAGCAGCCAGGGGCCGAACACTGAAGCTTTCTTT | CASSQGPNTEAFF
TRBJ2-3 | - | - | TRBV5-6 | TGTGCCAGCAGCTTGGGGGAGGATACGCAGTATTTT | CASSLGEDTQYF
TRBJ2-2 | - | - | TRBV30 | TGTGCCTGGAGTCGACAGAACACCGGGGAGCTGTTTTTT | CAWSRQNTGELFF
TRBJ2-6 | - | - | TRBV5-1 | TGCGCCAGCAGCACCGGGGGTTCTGGGGCCAACGTCCTGACTTTC | CASSTGGSGANVLTF
TRBJ2-7 | - | - | TRBV7-9 | TGTGCCAGCAGCTCCGAGACAGTTTCCGAGCAGTACTTC | CASSSETVSEQYF
TRBJ1-2 | - | once | TRBV19 | TGTGCCAGTAGTCCTTCGACATTCTTCTATGGCTACACCTTC | CASSPSTFFYGYTF
TRBJ1-6 | TRBD1 | - | TRBV5-5 | TGTGCCAGCAGCTTGGACAGGGGCCGAGATAATTCACCCCTCCACTTT | CASSLDRGRDNSPLHF
TRBJ2-7 | TRBD2 | - | TRBV28 | TGTGCCAGCAGTTCCGGGGTAGCGGGGGGCCCCTACGAGCAGTACTTC | CASSSGVAGGPYEQYF
TRBJ2-2 | - | - | TRBV27 | TGTGCCAGCAGTCCAACACTGAACACCGGGGAGCTGTTTTTT | CASSPTLNTGELFF
TRBJ2-1 | - | - | TRBV6-6 | TGTGCCAGCAGTTCCGGACGGGCATCCGGGGATGAGCAGTTCTTC | CASSSGRASGDEQFF
TRBJ1-2 | TRBD1 | - | TRBV9 | TGTGCCAGCAGCGTAGAGGCAGGGGGAAGTGGCTACACCTTC | CASSVEAGGSGYTF
TRBJ1-2 | TRBD1 | - | TRBV2 | TGTGCCAGCAGGGACAGGGACGGTCCCTATGGCTACACCTTC | CASRDRDGPYGYTF
TRBJ1-2 | - | - | TRBV18 | TGTGCCAGCTCACCATCGGGGAATGGCTACACCTTC | CASSPSGNGYTF
TRBJ2-5 | - | - | TRBV4-1 | TGCGCCAGCAGCGCGGACCAGGGTTCGTACCAAGAGACCCAGTACTTC | CASSADQGSYQETQYF
TRBJ1-5 | - | - | TRBV18 | TGTGCCAGCACCCTGGGGCAGTCCAATCAGCCCCAGCATTTT | CASTLGQSNQPQHF
TRBJ1-2 | - | few | TRBV7-3 | TGTGCCAGCAGCCCGGACCTTAACTATGGCTACACCTTC | CASSPDLNYGYTF
TRBJ1-6 | - | - | TRBV2 | TGTGCCAGCAACTCAGGGCAGGGGAATTCACCCCTCCACTTT | CASNSGQGNSPLHF
TRBJ2-7 | - | once | TRBV18 | TGTGCCAGCTCACCAGGGGGAACCTACGAGCAGTACTTC | CASSPGGTYEQYF
TRBJ1-1 | - | - | TRBV25-1 | TGTGCCAGCAGTGAATCATCGGGTTTGAGGGTGGGAACTGAAGCTTTCTTT | CASSESSGLRVGTEAFF
TRBJ1-5 | - | - | TRBV7-8 | TGTGCCAGCAGCTTAACTGGGGATCAGCCCCAGCATTTT | CASSLTGDQPQHF
TRBJ2-2 | - | - | TRBV9 | TGTGCCAGCAGCGTAGACTTTGGGGGAACCGGGGAGCTGTTTTTT | CASSVDFGGTGELFF
TRBJ2-5 | TRBD2 | once | TRBV11-2 | TGTGCCAGCAGCGGCGGGGGGACCCAGTACTTC | CASSGGGTQYF
TRBJ1-1 | - | - | TRBV13 | TGTGCCAGCAGCTTAGGCCCCGTTCGTCCCGGGGGGAACACTGAAGCTTTCTTT | CASSLGPVRPGGNTEAFF
TRBJ2-2 | - | - | TRBV6-1 | TGTGCCAGCAGCAGCGAGCACACCGGGGAGCTGTTTTTT | CASSSEHTGELFF
TRBJ2-7 | TRBD2 | - | TRBV7-9 | TGTGCCAGCAGCTTTAGCGGGGGGGCCTACGAGCAGTACTTC | CASSFSGGAYEQYF
TRBJ2-7 | TRBD1 | - | TRBV6-5 | TGTGCCAGGAAGGGGGCCATCTACGAGCAGTACTTC | CARKGAIYEQYF
TRBJ1-2 | - | - | TRBV27 | TGTGCCAGCAGTTTGGCAGCTAACTATGGCTACACCTTC | CASSLAANYGYTF
TRBJ2-1 | - | - | TRBV9 | TGTGCCAGCAGCGTAGAGAGCGTGGGAGATGAGCAGTTCTTC | CASSVESVGDEQFF
TRBJ1-1 | TRBD1 | - | TRBV19 | TGTGCCAGTAGTACCCTCGGAGCCAGGGGGCGCGGGACTGAAGCTTTCTTT | CASSTLGARGRGTEAFF
TRBJ1-1 | - | - | TRBV6-5 | TGTGCCAGCAGCCCAGGGGCGACCAGAGAAGCTTTCTTT | CASSPGATREAFF
TRBJ2-3 | - | - | TRBV7-2 | TGTGCCAGCAGCTTTTTTGGTAGCTGGGGGCCGGGCACAGATACGCAGTATTTT | CASSFFGSWGPGTDTQYF
TRBJ2-7 | TRBD1 | - | TRBV6-5 | TGTGCCAGCCGATCCGGGACAGTCTACGAGCAGTACTTC | CASRSGTVYEQYF
TRBJ2-7 | - | - | TRBV29-1 | TGCAGCGTAGCTGACCGGGACGGGGCCTACGAGCAGTACTTC | CSVADRDGAYEQYF
TRBJ1-2 | - | few | TRBV28 | TGTGCCAGCAGTTTATCTGCCACCTCCTATGGCTACACCTTC | CASSLSATSYGYTF
TRBJ2-3 | - | - | TRBV6-1 | TGTGGCATTAACGCCAGACCCACAGATACGCAGTATTTT | CGINARPTDTQYF
TRBJ2-7 | - | few | TRBV7-7 | TGTGCCAGCAGCCCGAGCTATTCCGACTACGAGCAGTACTTC | CASSPSYSDYEQYF
TRBJ2-2 | - | - | TRBV6-5 | TGTGCCAGCAGTTACCTCGGGAGCACCGGGGAGCTGTTTTTT | CASSYLGSTGELFF
TRBJ2-3 | TRBD1 | - | TRBV6-1 | TGTGCCAGTCATACAGGGGTGTTGAGCACAGATACGCAGTATTTT | CASHTGVLSTDTQYF
TRBJ2-7 | TRBD1 | - | TRBV11-3 | TGTGCCAGCAGCCCCAGGGGGACAGGGACCTACGAGCAGTACTTC | CASSPRGTGTYEQYF
TRBJ2-1 | TRBD1 | once | TRBV5-1 | TGCGCCAGCAGTACCCCCCCGGGACAGGAAGGTCTCCGGTACAATGAGCAGTTCTTC | CASSTPPGQEGLRYNEQFF
TRBJ2-7 | - | once | TRBV5-1 | TGCGCCAGCAGCTTGGCGTCCGGGACAAGCGGCGAGCAGTACTTC | CASSLASGTSGEQYF
TRBJ1-2 | - | - | TRBV9 | TGTGCCAGCAGCGTCGGTAGCTCTGGAGCTAACTATGGCTACACCTTC | CASSVGSSGANYGYTF
TRBJ1-1 | - | once | TRBV18 | TGTGCCAGCTCACTTAGGGGCCAGACATTTGAAGCTTTCTTT | CASSLRGQTFEAFF